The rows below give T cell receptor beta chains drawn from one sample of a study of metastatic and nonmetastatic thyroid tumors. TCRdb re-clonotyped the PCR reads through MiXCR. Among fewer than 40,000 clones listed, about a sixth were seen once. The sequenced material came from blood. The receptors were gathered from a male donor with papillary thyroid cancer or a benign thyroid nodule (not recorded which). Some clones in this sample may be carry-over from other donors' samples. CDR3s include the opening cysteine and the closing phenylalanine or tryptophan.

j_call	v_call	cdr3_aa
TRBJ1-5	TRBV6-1	CASNPPVELNQPQHF
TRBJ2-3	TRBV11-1	CASSLESGSYTQYF
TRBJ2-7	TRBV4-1	CASSQWSRGAYEQYF
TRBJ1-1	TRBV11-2	CASSLREQHEAFF
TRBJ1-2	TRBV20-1	CSAANINYGYTF
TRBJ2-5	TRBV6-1	CASSQITVGGKRETQYF
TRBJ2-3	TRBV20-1	CSARGGGVAGGPSTDTQYF
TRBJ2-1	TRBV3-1	CASSQGTVYNEQFF
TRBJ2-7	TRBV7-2	CASSFGVGATYEQYF
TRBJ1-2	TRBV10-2	CASSPGTGDYGYTF
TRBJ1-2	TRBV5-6	CASSLVPQGASYGYTF
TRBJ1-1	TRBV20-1	CSASDRGGTEAFF
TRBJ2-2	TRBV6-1	CASIGGSGRVGELFF
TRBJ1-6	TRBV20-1	CSARVTGVNNSPLHF
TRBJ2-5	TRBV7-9	CASSLWIGQEETQYF
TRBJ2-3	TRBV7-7	CSSSLLEDSDTQYF
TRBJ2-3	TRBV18	CASSPGRTDTQYF
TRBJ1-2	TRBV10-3	CATEEDRSNYGYTF
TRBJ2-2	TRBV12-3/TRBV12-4	CASSLNVQWVGELFF
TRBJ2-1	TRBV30	CAWSRREEQFF
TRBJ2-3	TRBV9	CASSVVGGLGTDTQYF
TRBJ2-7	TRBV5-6	CASSSLSSWGYEQYF
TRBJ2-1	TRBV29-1	CSVEGVVGLAGQSYNEQFF
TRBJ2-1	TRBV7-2	CASSSGPQENEQFF
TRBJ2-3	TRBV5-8	CASSENRGWTGGTQYF
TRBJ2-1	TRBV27	CASSAGQGNNEQFF
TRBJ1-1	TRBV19	CASSKGRERMNTEAFF
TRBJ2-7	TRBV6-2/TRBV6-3	CASSYSGTYYEQYF
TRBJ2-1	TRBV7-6	CASSTLGGGTSFSEQFF
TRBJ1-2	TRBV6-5	CASSYDDSAYGYTF
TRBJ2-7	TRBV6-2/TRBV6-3	CASTTSGREAYEQYF
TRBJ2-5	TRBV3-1	CASSQYGVRGETQYF
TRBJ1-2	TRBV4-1	CASSQEGGSNYGYTF
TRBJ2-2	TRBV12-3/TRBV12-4	CASSLEGLAGTNTGELFF
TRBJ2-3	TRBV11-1	CANSLGQSIADTQYF
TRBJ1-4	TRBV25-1	CASSYGLTEKLFF
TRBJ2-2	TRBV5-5	CASSSKLTGWTGELFF
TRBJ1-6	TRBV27	CASSSTGAPSSYNSPLHF
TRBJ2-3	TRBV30	CAWSVQLGDTQYF
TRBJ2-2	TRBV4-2	CASSQEEGDYTGELFF
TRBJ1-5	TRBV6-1	CASRPTGWSQPQHF